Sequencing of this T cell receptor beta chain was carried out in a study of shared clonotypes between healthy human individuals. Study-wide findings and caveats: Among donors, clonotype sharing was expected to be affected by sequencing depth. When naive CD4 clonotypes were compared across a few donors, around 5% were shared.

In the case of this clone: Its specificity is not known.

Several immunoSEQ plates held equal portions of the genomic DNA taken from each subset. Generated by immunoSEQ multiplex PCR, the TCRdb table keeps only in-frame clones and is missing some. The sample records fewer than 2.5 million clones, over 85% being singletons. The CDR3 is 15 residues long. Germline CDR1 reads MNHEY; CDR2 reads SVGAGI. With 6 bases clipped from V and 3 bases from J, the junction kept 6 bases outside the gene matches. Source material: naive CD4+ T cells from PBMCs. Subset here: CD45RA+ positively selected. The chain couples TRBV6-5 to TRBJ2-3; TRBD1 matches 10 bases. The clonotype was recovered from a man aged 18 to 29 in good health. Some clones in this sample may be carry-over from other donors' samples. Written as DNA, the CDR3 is TGTGCCAGCAGGCGACAGGGGGCTGGGACAGATACGCAGTATTTT. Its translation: CASRRQGAGTDTQYF.